This TCR beta chain is from a study of cytomegalovirus exposure and HLA in healthy donors. Study results and limitations: The authors excluded some V segments, including TRBV6-2 and TRBV6-3, as indistinguishable.

This CDR3 is 14 amino acids long. V gave up 6 bases and J gave up 1 base, with 12 bases separating them. Germline lookup yields CDR1 MDHEN and CDR2 SYDVKM. PCR primers comprised 60 Vbeta and 13 Jbeta primers. Clones were read by immunoSEQ multiplex PCR, and TCRdb kept only the in-frame ones, dropping some. This sample's table has 65,000 to 90,000 clones. With respect to this clone: Its antigen is not identified.

What was sequenced was PBMCs. The origin of this receptor is a female donor in good health and CMV-seropositive. This chain uses TRBV28 with TRBJ1-1; D possibly corresponds to TRBD1 (5 bases). The CDR3 DNA is TGTGCCAGCAGCTGGGGGGTGGAGAACACTGAAGCTTTCTTT. Protein sequence: CASSWGVENTEAFF.